Shown below are 25 T cell receptor beta chains from a single sample sequenced in a study of PD-1 blockade in mismatch repair-deficient tumors. Assay used: immunoSEQ multiplex PCR; TCRdb lists only in-frame clones, some missing. The table includes more than 40,000 clones, approximately 78% detected once. This material consisted of peripheral blood, taken 4 weeks after starting pembrolizumab. The source is an adult with mismatch repair-deficient cancer.

This clone was observed a single time. The J gene is TRBJ2-1, the V gene TRBV18; 12 bases line up with TRBD2. Germline-derived CDR1 and CDR2 are KGHSH and LQKENI. CDR3 length: 15 residues. V was clipped by 6 bases and J by 7 bases; unmatched bases: 7. CDR3 protein: CASSQSSGRGNEQFF. The CDR3 DNA reads as TGTGCCAGCTCGCAGTCTAGCGGGAGGGGGAATGAGCAGTTCTTC.

This chain uses TRBV9 with TRBJ2-2, with D perhaps TRBD2 (6 bases). The CDR3 contains 17 residues. The V end was cut by 0 bases, the J end by 0 bases, with 12 bases between. The germline V gene has CDR1 SGDLS and CDR2 YYNGEE. CDR3 protein: CASSVAFSGANTGELFF. The CDR3 region has the DNA TGTGCCAGCAGCGTAGCTTTTAGCGGCGCGAACACCGGGGAGCTGTTTTTT.

The genes are TRBV19 and TRBJ2-1; unclear D gene. The CDR3 runs 14 residues. Between the trimmed V and J ends, which lost 1 base and 8 bases, there was a span of 12 bases. From germline, CDR1 is LNHDA and CDR2 SQIVND (reference sequence). CDR3: CASSIAAAYDEQFF. The CDR3 DNA is TGTGCCAGTAGTATAGCGGCAGCGTACGATGAGCAGTTCTTC.

The V call is TRBV18, the J call TRBJ2-1; 10 bases map to TRBD1. The V gene's germline CDR1 is KGHSH and CDR2 LQKENI. The CDR3 consists of 15 residues. V dropped 3 bases and J dropped 8; count of bases not matched to a gene: 7. Here the CDR3 DNA reads TGTGCCAGCTCACCTGGGACAGGGGTCATCCATGAGCAGTTCTTC. This codes for CASSPGTGVIHEQFF.

This clone was recorded a few times. The V call is TRBV28, the J call TRBJ2-1, with D possibly being TRBD1 or TRBD2 (6 bases each). Germline assignment: CDR1 MDHEN and CDR2 SYDVKM. This CDR3 is 12 amino acids long. V dropped 6 bases and J dropped 12 bases, with 15 bases sitting between them. The CDR3 is CASRGGRLGQFF. The CDR3 bases are TGTGCCAGCAGGGGGGGCCGTCTGGGGCAGTTCTTC.

This chain connects TRBV6-1 to TRBJ2-1; D unclear. Trimming took off 5 bases at V and 2 bases at J, with 4 bases between the two ends. The CDR3 runs to 12 residues. Germline CDR1 MNHNS, CDR2 SASEGT. CDR3 sequence: CASSRAYNEQFF. The CDR3 nucleotides read TGTGCCAGCAGTCGGGCCTACAATGAGCAGTTCTTC.

About this clone: Distinct nucleotide sequences in the sample also encode this CDR3. V gene TRBV5-4 combines with J gene TRBJ2-7; 12 bases line up with TRBD2. CDR1 and CDR2 from the germline V gene are SGHNT and YYREEE (reference sequence). The J segment lost 1 base and the V segment lost 0 bases, leaving 2 bases of the junction unmatched. The CDR3 sequence is 16 residues long. For the CDR3, the DNA is TGTGCCAGCAGCTTGGGGGGACTAGCGGGTTCCTACGAGCAGTACTTC. Encoded protein: CASSLGGLAGSYEQYF.

The chain joins TRBV27 to TRBJ1-1; D may be TRBD1 (5 bases). Germline CDR1 is MNHEY and CDR2 is SMNVEV (reference sequence). The V end lost 5 bases, the J end lost 6 bases, and 22 bases lay between the germline ends. This CDR3 is 16 amino acids long. CDR3 protein: CASSRGRGQGVSEAFF. The CDR3 bases are TGTGCCAGCAGTCGAGGGCGGGGTCAGGGAGTATCTGAAGCTTTCTTT.

V usage is TRBV27 and J usage is TRBJ1-1, with a weak D call TRBD1 (6 bases). Germline CDR1 MNHEY, CDR2 SMNVEV (reference sequence). This CDR3 has 15 residues. The germline V and J ends were trimmed by 6 bases and 10 bases, with 24 bases remaining between them. As DNA, the CDR3 is TGTGCCAGCAGCAAATCCGACGCTCGACAGGCTGGAGCTTTCTTT. Translating gives CASSKSDARQAGAFF.

This sequence joins TRBV2 and TRBJ2-1, with unresolved D. CDR1 is SNHLY and CDR2 is FYNNEI in the germline V gene. Between the trimmed V and J ends, which lost 8 bases and 5 bases, there was a span of 19 bases. CDR3 size: 15 residues. CDR3 region: CASVRKSVPNNEQFF. The CDR3 region has the DNA TGTGCCAGCGTAAGGAAAAGCGTTCCGAACAATGAGCAGTTCTTC.

This clone has more than one count but fewer than ten. This chain uses TRBV7-9 with TRBJ1-2, with D hard to call. V lost 8 bases, J lost 3 bases, and 13 bases lay in between. Per the germline V gene, CDR1 is SEHNR and CDR2 is FQNEAQ (reference sequence). The CDR3 contains 13 residues. CDR3 region: CASGLGLYYGYTF. Here the CDR3 DNA reads TGTGCCAGCGGATTGGGGTTATACTATGGCTACACCTTC.

This chain links TRBV9 with TRBJ2-1, with a weak D call TRBD2 (6 bases). This CDR3 contains 15 residues. Trimming pared 2 bases from V and 0 bases from J, leaving 9 bases between. Germline values: CDR1 SGDLS, CDR2 YYNGEE. The chain's CDR3 is CASSVGGASYNEQFF. The CDR3 DNA reads TGTGCCAGCAGCGTTGGCGGGGCCTCCTACAATGAGCAGTTCTTC. The full variable domain, with the rest looked up from reference TRBV9 and TRBJ2-1, is DSGVTQTPKHLITATGQRVTLRCSPRSGDLSVYWYQQSLDQGLQFLIQYYNGEERAKGNILERFSAQQFPDLHSELNLSSLELGDSALYFCASSVGGASYNEQFFGPGTRLTVL.

The chain employs TRBV19 and TRBJ2-5; D might be TRBD1 (6 bases). With 5 bases removed from V and 5 bases from J, the gap between germline ends came to 12 bases. CDR1 is LNHDA and CDR2 is SQIVND in the germline V gene (reference sequence). The length of the CDR3 is 13 residues. CDR3 region: CASSVTGSETQYF. CDR3 sequence (DNA): TGTGCCAGTAGTGTGACAGGATCTGAGACCCAGTACTTC.

This chain connects TRBV27 to TRBJ2-7; TRBD2 matches at 8 bases. The V gene end was trimmed by 4 bases and the J gene end by 2 bases; junction bases not matched to a gene: 7. Germline V gene lookup returns CDR1 MNHEY and CDR2 SMNVEV (reference sequence). The CDR3 contains 15 residues. CDR3 DNA sequence: TGTGCCAGCAGTTCGGGACTAGTGGAACCCTACGAGCAGTACTTC. Translated, it gives CASSSGLVEPYEQYF.

The chain carries TRBV7-2 and TRBJ1-1, with D hard to call. The germline CDR1 and CDR2 sequences are SGHTA and FQGNSA. The CDR3 is 14 amino acids. V was clipped by 0 bases and J by 3 bases, with 8 bases between them. Here the CDR3 reads CASSLAVTDTEAFF. CDR3 DNA sequence: TGTGCCAGCAGCTTAGCGGTAACTGACACTGAAGCTTTCTTT.

The CDR3 loop is CASSQALADSYNEQFF. As DNA, the CDR3 is TGCGCCAGCAGCCAAGCCCTAGCGGACTCCTACAATGAGCAGTTCTTC. This chain connects TRBV4-1 to TRBJ2-1; 7 bases agree with TRBD2. Unmatched junction bases numbered 3, after V lost 1 base and J lost 0 bases. The CDR3 sequence is 16 residues long. Germline CDR1 and CDR2: MGHRA and YSYEKL.

The CDR3 DNA reads TGTGCCAGCAGCTTCCTGGGTTCCTATGGCTACACCTTC. This gives the protein CASSFLGSYGYTF. V usage is TRBV7-9 and J usage is TRBJ1-2; no reliable D call. The germline CDR1 and CDR2 sequences are SEHNR and FQNEAQ (reference sequence). Trimming shortened V by 3 bases and J by 4 bases, and 9 bases separated the two germline ends. This CDR3 contains 13 residues.

This chain joins TRBV27 and TRBJ2-7; D may correspond to TRBD1 or TRBD2 (5 bases each). CDR3 size: 14 residues. Deletions cut 2 bases from V and 2 bases from J, with 10 bases between. Germline CDR1 is MNHEY and CDR2 is SMNVEV (reference sequence). CDR3 DNA sequence: TGTGCCAGCAGTTTAGGGGCGGGTGCCTACGAGCAGTACTTC. This encodes CASSLGAGAYEQYF.

This sequence joins TRBV6-1 and TRBJ1-4; weak D call: TRBD1 (6 bases). Between the trimmed V and J ends, which lost 7 bases and 3 bases, there was a span of 9 bases. There are 13 residues in the CDR3. Germline CDR1 and CDR2: MNHNS and SASEGT. The CDR3 nucleotides are TGTGCCAGCAACAGGGCACCTAATGAAAAACTGTTTTTT. Translation gives CASNRAPNEKLFF.

The chain combines TRBV2 with TRBJ1-5; D remains ambiguous. The CDR3 spans 14 residues. Germline CDR1 and CDR2: SNHLY and FYNNEI. Trimming pared 5 bases from V and 0 bases from J, leaving 8 bases between. The chain's CDR3 is CASSLTASNQPQHF. Here the CDR3 DNA reads TGTGCCAGCAGTCTAACGGCTAGCAATCAGCCCCAGCATTTT.

The rearrangement links TRBV6-1 to TRBJ2-7; D ambiguous. Germline CDR1 is MNHNS and CDR2 is SASEGT. This CDR3 contains 11 residues. Trimming pared 4 bases from V and 3 bases from J, leaving 4 bases between. Here the CDR3 DNA reads TGTGCCAGCAGTGGAAGCTACGAGCAGTACTTC. Translating it yields CASSGSYEQYF.

The chain has TRBV6-5 and TRBJ1-1; D is undetermined. Per germline, CDR1 MNHEY and CDR2 SVGAGI. The CDR3 is 15 residues long. The V end was cut by 2 bases, the J end by 1 base, with 11 bases between. CDR3: CASSYVVTGNTEAFF. The CDR3 region has the DNA TGTGCCAGCAGTTACGTGGTCACGGGGAACACTGAAGCTTTCTTT.

V gene TRBV6-5 combines with J gene TRBJ1-1; 7 nucleotides agree with TRBD1. This CDR3 comprises 12 residues. Germline V gene data show CDR1 as MNHEY and CDR2 as SVGAGI. V lost 7 bases and J lost 4; bases outside the gene matches: 3. This chain's CDR3 is CASKRDSTEAFF. The CDR3 DNA reads TGTGCCAGCAAGCGGGACAGCACTGAAGCTTTCTTT.

The gene calls are TRBV7-9 and TRBJ2-5; 9 nucleotides line up with TRBD2. This CDR3 comprises 13 residues. J was trimmed by 5 bases and V by 5 bases; bases with no gene match: 3. Germline CDR1 SEHNR, CDR2 FQNEAQ (reference sequence). The CDR3 is CASSRTSEETQYF. The CDR3 DNA reads TGTGCCAGCAGCCGGACTAGCGAGGAGACCCAGTACTTC.

The V call is TRBV2, the J call TRBJ2-7; no firm D call. Per germline, CDR1 SNHLY and CDR2 FYNNEI. Trimming removed 1 base at V and 4 bases at J, with 5 bases between. CDR3 size: 12 residues. The CDR3 sequence: CASSEDFYEQYF. The DNA for the CDR3 is TGTGCCAGCAGTGAAGATTTTTACGAGCAGTACTTC.